This T cell receptor beta chain was recovered during a study of cytomegalovirus exposure and HLA in healthy donors. General study findings and limits: A few CMV-associated chains proved CMV antigen-specific in vitro. Apart from CMV serostatus, no immune exposure information was available. Previously analyzed data showed that most TCR beta V segments were productive at a frequency of about 90% or about 30%. Many donors shared some public TCRs, even though most TCR sequences were rare.

Details on this clone: What it binds is not known.

The J segment lost 4 bases and the V segment lost 5 bases, leaving 7 bases of the junction unmatched. This CDR3 is 14 amino acids long. CDR1 is MDHEN, CDR2 SYDVKM, per germline. It was with 60 Vbeta and 13 Jbeta primers that the PCR ran. This table comes from immunoSEQ multiplex PCR, and its TCRdb copy is limited to in-frame clones, with some not included. Of around 210,000 clones listed, approximately 79% are singletons. The sequence derives from a man aged 50-59 years in good health and CMV-seronegative. This chain links TRBV28 with TRBJ2-7, with 8 bases that match TRBD1. The sequenced sample consisted of PBMCs. In DNA, the CDR3 is TGTGCCAGCAGTCCCCAGGGGGCGCGGTACGAGCAGTACTTC. Protein product: CASSPQGARYEQYF. The full variable domain, completed using reference TRBV28 and TRBJ2-7, is DVKVTQSSRYLVKRTGEKVFLECVQDMDHENMFWYRQDPGLGLRLIYFSYDVKMKEKGDIPEGYSVSREKKERFSLILESASTNQTSMYLCASSPQGARYEQYFGPGTRLTVT.